Listed below are T cell receptor beta chains from one sample, sequenced in a study of T cell repertoires in cytomegalovirus infection. Their specific antigens are unknown. Using its own MiXCR run on the reads, TCRdb lists one record per CDR3 protein. The table has approximately 1,000,000 distinct CDR3 sequences, about a third seen once. Here the sequenced sample was cultured CD8+ T cells from PBMCs, taken from culture after CMV antigen stimulation. The source is a human donor in good health (CMV status not recorded). Some clones in this sample may be carry-over from other donors' samples. Each CDR3 is given without its conserved first and last residue. The D gene is left open where the match is weak. The listing skips clone size in some rows; elsewhere it reads once, few, many or a size class.

v_call	clone_size	j_call	d_call	cdr3_aa
TRBV27	few	TRBJ2-3	TRBD2	ASTKESGGNTDTQY
TRBV6-8	.	TRBJ2-1	.	ASSFNPGNNEQF
TRBV14	.	TRBJ2-4	.	ASSQDHETANIQY
TRBV27	few	TRBJ2-3	.	ASRNPAGSVTDTQY
TRBV5-1	.	TRBJ2-3	TRBD1	ASRTDRGLGDTQY
TRBV7-2	many	TRBJ2-1	.	ASRDGSYNEQF
TRBV12-5	few	TRBJ1-2	.	ASGAGTANSNYGYT
TRBV18	.	TRBJ1-1	.	ASSPWDLMNTEAF
TRBV7-8	many	TRBJ2-5	TRBD1	ASSLVGTGMEETQY
TRBV6-6	.	TRBJ2-7	.	ASSYLGAREQY
TRBV7-9	few	TRBJ2-3	.	ASSLGVLDTQY
TRBV29-1	.	TRBJ2-1	.	SVEGQNYNEQF
TRBV5-1	.	TRBJ2-1	.	ASSPTATSSYNEQF
TRBV7-2	many	TRBJ2-5	TRBD2	ASSFPGGGGLQETQY
TRBV12-3/TRBV12-4	.	TRBJ2-2	.	ASRKQPGTGELF
TRBV27	once	TRBJ2-5	TRBD1	VSSTDRQGLEETQY
TRBV12-3/TRBV12-4	many	TRBJ2-3	.	ASSLRSGVWTDTQY
TRBV27	.	TRBJ1-1	.	ASSRIGTTNTEAF
TRBV6-4	.	TRBJ1-5	.	ASSGRPFLCHSNQPQH
TRBV27	few	TRBJ2-5	TRBD1	ASSFGTGKYQETQY
TRBV7-8	few	TRBJ1-2	.	ASSPKSLWGYT
TRBV6-8	.	TRBJ1-5	TRBD1	ASSYMGQGPYSNQPQH
TRBV11-2	.	TRBJ2-7	.	ASSFWGEAQDHYEQY
TRBV2	.	TRBJ2-1	TRBD1	ASSIRTGGIYNEQF
TRBV7-9	.	TRBJ1-5	.	ASSPTYDSNQPQH
TRBV12-3/TRBV12-4	few	TRBJ1-2	.	ASSLFVANYGYT
TRBV7-3	.	TRBJ2-3	TRBD1	ASSFWTGDSNTQY
TRBV6-5	.	TRBJ2-7	TRBD2	ACSSGGVHEQY
TRBV12-3/TRBV12-4	.	TRBJ2-7	.	ANSPRPHSYEQY
TRBV12-3/TRBV12-4	once	TRBJ2-7	.	ANSLGYEQY
TRBV7-2	few	TRBJ2-7	TRBD1	ASSVWDRAADEQY
TRBV10-2	.	TRBJ2-5	.	ASSESVARTQY
TRBV19	.	TRBJ1-5	.	ASSMWDQANQPQH
TRBV6-1	.	TRBJ2-1	TRBD2	ASTGLAGGLSPDNEQF
TRBV7-6	few	TRBJ1-2	TRBD1	ASSRGTGPNYGYT
TRBV15	few	TRBJ2-7	.	ATSRDPVWAGAYEQY
TRBV27	few	TRBJ2-7	TRBD1	ASSHFESGTGENEQY
TRBV6-6	.	TRBJ2-1	TRBD2	ASSSRPGLAGAGFYNEQF
TRBV11-1	.	TRBJ2-1	.	ASSLGRRGYNEQF
TRBV29-1	few	TRBJ2-2	.	SVEKEAGWSTGELF
TRBV19	.	TRBJ2-1	.	ASSTESYNEQF
TRBV4-1	many	TRBJ1-2	TRBD1	ASSRLRQGTGDNYGYT
TRBV19	few	TRBJ1-2	.	ASTTEAYGYT
TRBV7-9	few	TRBJ2-5	.	ASSLRVGARVLQETQY
TRBV15	.	TRBJ2-3	TRBD2	ATSRDRAGGLDTQY
TRBV12-3/TRBV12-4	.	TRBJ2-1	.	ASSPGPASNEQF